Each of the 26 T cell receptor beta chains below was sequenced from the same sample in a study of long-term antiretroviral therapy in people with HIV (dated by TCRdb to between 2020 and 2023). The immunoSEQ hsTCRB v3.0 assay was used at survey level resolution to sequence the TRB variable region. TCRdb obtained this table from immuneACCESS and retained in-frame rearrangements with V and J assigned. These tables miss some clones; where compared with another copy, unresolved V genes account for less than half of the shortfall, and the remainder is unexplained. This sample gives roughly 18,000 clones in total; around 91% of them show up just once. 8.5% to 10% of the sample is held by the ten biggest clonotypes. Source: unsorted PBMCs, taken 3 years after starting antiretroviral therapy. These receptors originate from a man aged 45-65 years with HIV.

The CDR3 is CASSALQGSNEKLFF. CDR3 bases: TGTGCCAGCAGCGCCCTCCAGGGGTCTAATGAAAAACTGTTTTTT. The rearrangement links TRBV9 to TRBJ1-4; perhaps TRBD1 as D (6 bases). V was trimmed by 3 bases and J by 3 bases, leaving 12 bases between them. The CDR3 has 15 amino acids. The germline V gene encodes CDR1 SGDLS and CDR2 YYNGEE.

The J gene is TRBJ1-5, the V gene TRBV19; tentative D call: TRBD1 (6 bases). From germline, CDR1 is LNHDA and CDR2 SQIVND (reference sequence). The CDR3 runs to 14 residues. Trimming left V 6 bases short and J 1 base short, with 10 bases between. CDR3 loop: CASSTGQSNQPQHF. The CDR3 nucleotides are TGTGCCAGTAGCACAGGACAGAGCAATCAGCCCCAGCATTTT.

The DNA of the CDR3 is TGTGCCAGCGCCCGGGGGCCGGGGGACACTGAAGCTTTCTTT. Residues: CASARGPGDTEAFF. This sequence joins TRBV4-2 and TRBJ1-1; possibly TRBD1 for D (6 bases). Looked up from germline, CDR1 is LGHNA and CDR2 is YNFKEQ. V shed 8 bases and J shed 3 bases, with 16 bases lying between them. The CDR3 runs to 14 residues.

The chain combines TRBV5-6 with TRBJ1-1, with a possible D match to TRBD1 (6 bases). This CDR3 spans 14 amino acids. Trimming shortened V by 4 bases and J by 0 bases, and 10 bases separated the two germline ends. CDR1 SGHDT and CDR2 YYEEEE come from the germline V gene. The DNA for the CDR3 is TGTGCCAGCAGCCCGGGACATCTGAACACTGAAGCTTTCTTT. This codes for CASSPGHLNTEAFF.

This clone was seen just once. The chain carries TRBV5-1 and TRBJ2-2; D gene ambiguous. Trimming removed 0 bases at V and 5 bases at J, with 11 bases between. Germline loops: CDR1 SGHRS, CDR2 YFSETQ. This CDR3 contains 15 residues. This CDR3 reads CASSLEWVGTGELFF. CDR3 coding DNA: TGCGCCAGCAGCTTGGAATGGGTCGGGACCGGGGAGCTGTTTTTT.

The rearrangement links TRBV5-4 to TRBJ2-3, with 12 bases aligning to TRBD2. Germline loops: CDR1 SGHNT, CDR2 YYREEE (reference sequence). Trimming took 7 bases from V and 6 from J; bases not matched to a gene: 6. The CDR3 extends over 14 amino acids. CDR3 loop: CASGLAGSSDTQYF. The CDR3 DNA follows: TGTGCCAGCGGACTAGCGGGGTCCAGCGATACGCAGTATTTT.

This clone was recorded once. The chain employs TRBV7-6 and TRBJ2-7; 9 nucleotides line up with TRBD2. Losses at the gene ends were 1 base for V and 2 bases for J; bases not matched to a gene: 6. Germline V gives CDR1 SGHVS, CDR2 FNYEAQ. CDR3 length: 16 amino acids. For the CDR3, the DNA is TGTGCCAGCAGCTTAGGGGCCAGCGGGGGGACCTACGAGCAGTACTTC. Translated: CASSLGASGGTYEQYF.

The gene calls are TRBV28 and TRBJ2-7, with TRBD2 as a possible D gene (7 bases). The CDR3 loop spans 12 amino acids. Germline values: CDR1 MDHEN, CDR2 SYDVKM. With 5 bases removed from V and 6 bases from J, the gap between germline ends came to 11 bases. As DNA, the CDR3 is TGTGCCAGCAGTCTAGGGGGGGGCGAGCAGTACTTC. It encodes CASSLGGGEQYF.

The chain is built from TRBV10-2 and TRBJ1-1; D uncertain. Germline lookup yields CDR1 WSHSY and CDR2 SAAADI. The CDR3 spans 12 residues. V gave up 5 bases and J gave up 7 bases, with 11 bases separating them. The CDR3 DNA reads TGCGCCAGCAGTCAAGGTGTGGGTGAAGCTTTCTTT. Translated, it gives CASSQGVGEAFF.

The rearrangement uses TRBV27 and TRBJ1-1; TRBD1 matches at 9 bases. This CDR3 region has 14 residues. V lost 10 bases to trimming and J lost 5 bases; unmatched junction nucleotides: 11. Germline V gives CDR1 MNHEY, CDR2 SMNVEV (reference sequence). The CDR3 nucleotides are TGTGCCACCAGGGTGGGACAGGGAGGTACTGAAGCTTTCTTT. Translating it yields CATRVGQGGTEAFF.

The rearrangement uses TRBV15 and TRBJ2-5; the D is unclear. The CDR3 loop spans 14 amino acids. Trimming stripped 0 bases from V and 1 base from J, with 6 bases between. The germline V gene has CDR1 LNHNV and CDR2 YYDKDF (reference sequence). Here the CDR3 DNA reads TGTGCCACCAGCAGAGATCGGTTCCAAGAGACCCAGTACTTC. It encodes CATSRDRFQETQYF.

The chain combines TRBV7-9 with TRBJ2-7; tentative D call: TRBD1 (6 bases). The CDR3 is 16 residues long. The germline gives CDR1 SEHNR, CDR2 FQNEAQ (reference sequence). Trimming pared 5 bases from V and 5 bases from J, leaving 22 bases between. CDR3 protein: CASSKYRDVVWDEQYF. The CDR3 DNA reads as TGTGCCAGCAGCAAGTACAGGGACGTTGTTTGGGACGAGCAGTACTTC.

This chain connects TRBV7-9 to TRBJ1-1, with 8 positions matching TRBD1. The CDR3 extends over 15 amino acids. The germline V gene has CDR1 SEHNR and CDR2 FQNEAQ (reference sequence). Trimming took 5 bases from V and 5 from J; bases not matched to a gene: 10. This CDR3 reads CASSIRQGLGTEAFF. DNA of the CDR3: TGTGCCAGCAGCATCAGACAGGGGTTAGGGACTGAAGCTTTCTTT.

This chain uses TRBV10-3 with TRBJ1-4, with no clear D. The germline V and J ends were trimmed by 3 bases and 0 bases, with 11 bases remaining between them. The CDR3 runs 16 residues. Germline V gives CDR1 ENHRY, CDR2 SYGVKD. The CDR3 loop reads CAISDPGRATNEKLFF. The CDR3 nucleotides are TGTGCCATCAGTGACCCCGGACGGGCAACTAATGAAAAACTGTTTTTT.

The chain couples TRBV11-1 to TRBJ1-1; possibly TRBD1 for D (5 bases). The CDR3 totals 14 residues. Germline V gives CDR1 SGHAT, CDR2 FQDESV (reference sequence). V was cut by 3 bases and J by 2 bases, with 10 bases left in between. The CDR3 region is CASSFGQGNTEAFF. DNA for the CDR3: TGTGCCAGCAGCTTCGGGCAGGGAAACACTGAAGCTTTCTTT.

The CDR3 is CASSERELPYEQYF. The CDR3 bases are TGTGCCAGCAGTGAAAGGGAATTACCCTACGAGCAGTACTTC. The chain uses TRBV2 and TRBJ2-7; no clear D gene. This CDR3 region has 14 residues. The V end was cut by 2 bases, the J end by 2 bases, with 10 bases between. Germline V gene lookup returns CDR1 SNHLY and CDR2 FYNNEI.

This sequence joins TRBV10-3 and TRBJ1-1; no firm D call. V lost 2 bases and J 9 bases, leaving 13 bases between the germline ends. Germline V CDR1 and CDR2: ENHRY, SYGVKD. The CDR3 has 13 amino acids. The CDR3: CAISEPSPFKAFF. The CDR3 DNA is TGTGCCATCAGTGAGCCCAGTCCCTTTAAAGCTTTCTTT.

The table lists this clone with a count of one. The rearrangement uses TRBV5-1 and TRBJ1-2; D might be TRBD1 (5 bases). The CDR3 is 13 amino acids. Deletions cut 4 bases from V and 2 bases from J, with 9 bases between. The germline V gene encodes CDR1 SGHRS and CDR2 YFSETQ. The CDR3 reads CASSEQDNYGYTF. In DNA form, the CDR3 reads TGCGCCAGCAGCGAACAGGACAACTATGGCTACACCTTC.

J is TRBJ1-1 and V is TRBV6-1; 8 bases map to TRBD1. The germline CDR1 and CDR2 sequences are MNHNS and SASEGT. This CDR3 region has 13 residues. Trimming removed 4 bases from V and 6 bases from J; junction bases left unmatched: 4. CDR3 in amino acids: CASSAGQGSEAFF. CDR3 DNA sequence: TGTGCCAGCAGTGCTGGACAGGGCTCTGAAGCTTTCTTT.

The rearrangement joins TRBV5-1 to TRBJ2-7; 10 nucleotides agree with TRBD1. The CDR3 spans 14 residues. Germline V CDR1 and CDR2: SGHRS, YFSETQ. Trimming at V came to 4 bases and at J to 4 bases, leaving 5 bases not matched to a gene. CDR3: CASSTTGGTYEQYF. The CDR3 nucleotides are TGCGCCAGCAGCACGACAGGGGGCACGTACGAGCAGTACTTC.

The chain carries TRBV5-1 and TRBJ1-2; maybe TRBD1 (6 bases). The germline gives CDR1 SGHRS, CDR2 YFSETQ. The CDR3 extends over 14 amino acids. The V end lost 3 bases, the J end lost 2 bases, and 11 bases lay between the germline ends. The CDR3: CASSSGQGNYGYTF. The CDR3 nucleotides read TGCGCCAGCAGCTCGGGACAAGGAAACTATGGCTACACCTTC.

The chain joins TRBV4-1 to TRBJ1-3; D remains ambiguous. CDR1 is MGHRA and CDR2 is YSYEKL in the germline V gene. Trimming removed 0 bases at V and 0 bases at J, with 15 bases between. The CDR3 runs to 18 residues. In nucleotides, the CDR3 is TGCGCCAGCAGCCAAGATTTTGGCGCCGATACCTCTGGAAACACCATATATTTT. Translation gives CASSQDFGADTSGNTIYF.

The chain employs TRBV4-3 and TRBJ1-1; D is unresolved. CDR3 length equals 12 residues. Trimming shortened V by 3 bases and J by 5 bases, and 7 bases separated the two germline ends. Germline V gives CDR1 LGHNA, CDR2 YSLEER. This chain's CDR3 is CASSQRGTEAFF. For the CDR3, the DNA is TGCGCCAGCAGCCAGCGGGGAACTGAAGCTTTCTTT.

This CDR3 is CATSGLLNYGYTF. Here the CDR3 DNA reads TGTGCCACATCAGGCCTCCTTAACTATGGCTACACCTTC. The J gene is TRBJ1-2, the V gene TRBV6-1; no reliable D call. There are 13 residues in the CDR3. CDR1 and CDR2 from the germline V gene are MNHNS and SASEGT. Trimming left V 10 bases short and J 1 base short, with 13 bases between.

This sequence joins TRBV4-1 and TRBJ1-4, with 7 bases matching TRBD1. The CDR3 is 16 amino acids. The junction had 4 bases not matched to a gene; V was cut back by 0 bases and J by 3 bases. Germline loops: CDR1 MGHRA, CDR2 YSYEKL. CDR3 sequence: CASSQDSTGPNEKLFF. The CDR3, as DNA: TGCGCCAGCAGCCAAGACTCGACAGGGCCTAATGAAAAACTGTTTTTT.

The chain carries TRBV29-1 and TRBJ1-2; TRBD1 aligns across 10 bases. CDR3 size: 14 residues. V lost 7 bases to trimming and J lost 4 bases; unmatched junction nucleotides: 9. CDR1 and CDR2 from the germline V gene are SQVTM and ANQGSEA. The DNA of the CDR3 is TGCAGCGCTGGGACAGGGGCGACGTCCTATGGCTACACCTTC. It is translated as CSAGTGATSYGYTF.